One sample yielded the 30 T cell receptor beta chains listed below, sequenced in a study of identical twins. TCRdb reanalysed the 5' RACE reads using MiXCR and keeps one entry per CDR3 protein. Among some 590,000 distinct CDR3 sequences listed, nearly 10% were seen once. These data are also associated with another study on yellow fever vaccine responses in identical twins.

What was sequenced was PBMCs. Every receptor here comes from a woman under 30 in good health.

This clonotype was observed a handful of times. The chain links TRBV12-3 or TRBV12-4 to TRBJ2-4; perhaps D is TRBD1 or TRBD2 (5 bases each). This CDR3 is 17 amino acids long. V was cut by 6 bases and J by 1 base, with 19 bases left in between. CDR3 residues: CASSPTGRGEAKNIQYF. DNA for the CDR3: TGTGCCAGCAGCCCCACGGGACGGGGAGAGGCCAAAAACATTCAGTACTTC.

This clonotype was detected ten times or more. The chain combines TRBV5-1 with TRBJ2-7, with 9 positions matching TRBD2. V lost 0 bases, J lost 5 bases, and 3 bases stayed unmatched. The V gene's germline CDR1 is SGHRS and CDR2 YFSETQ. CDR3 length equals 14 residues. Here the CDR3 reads CASSLAPSGNEQYF. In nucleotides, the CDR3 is TGCGCCAGCAGCTTGGCCCCTAGCGGGAACGAGCAGTACTTC. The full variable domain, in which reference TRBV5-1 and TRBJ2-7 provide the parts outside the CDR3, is KAGVTQTPRYLIKTRGQQVTLSCSPISGHRSVSWYQQTPGQGLQFLFEYFSETQRNKGNFPGRFSGRQFSNSRSEMNVSTLELGDSALYLCASSLAPSGNEQYFGPGTRLTVT.

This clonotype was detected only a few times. The CDR3 loop reads CASSWLAYEQFF. The CDR3 DNA reads as TGTGCCAGCAGCTGGCTAGCGTATGAGCAGTTCTTC. The chain recombines TRBV7-2 with TRBJ2-1; D might be TRBD2 (6 bases). Trimming cost V 4 bases and J 8 bases, with 9 bases left between them. This CDR3 is built from 12 residues. Per the germline V gene, CDR1 is SGHTA and CDR2 is FQGNSA.

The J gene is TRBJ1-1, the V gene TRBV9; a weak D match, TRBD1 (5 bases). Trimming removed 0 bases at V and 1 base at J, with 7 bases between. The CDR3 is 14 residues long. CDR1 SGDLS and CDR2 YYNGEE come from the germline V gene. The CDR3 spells CASSVGQRNTEAFF. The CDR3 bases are TGTGCCAGCAGCGTAGGACAGAGGAACACTGAAGCTTTCTTT. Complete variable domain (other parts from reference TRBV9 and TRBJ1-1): DSGVTQTPKHLITATGQRVTLRCSPRSGDLSVYWYQQSLDQGLQFLIQYYNGEERAKGNILERFSAQQFPDLHSELNLSSLELGDSALYFCASSVGQRNTEAFFGQGTRLTVV.

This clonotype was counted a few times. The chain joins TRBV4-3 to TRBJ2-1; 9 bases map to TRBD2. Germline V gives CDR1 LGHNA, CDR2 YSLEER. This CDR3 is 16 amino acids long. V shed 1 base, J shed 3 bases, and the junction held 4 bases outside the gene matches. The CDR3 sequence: CASSQVLAGNYNEQFF. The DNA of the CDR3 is TGCGCCAGCAGCCAAGTGCTAGCGGGAAACTACAATGAGCAGTTCTTC.

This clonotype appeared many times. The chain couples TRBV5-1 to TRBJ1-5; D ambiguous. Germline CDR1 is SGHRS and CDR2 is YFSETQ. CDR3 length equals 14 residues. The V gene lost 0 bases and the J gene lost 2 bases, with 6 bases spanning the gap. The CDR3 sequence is CASSLGGRNQPQHF. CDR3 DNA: TGCGCCAGCAGCTTGGGGGGTCGCAATCAGCCCCAGCATTTT.

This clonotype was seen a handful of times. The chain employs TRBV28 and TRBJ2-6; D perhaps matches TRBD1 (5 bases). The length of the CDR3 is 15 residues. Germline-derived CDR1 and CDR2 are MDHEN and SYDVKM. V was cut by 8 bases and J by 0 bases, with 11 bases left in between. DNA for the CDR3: TGTGCCAGCCGGATTGACAGCTCTGGGGCCAACGTCCTGACTTTC. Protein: CASRIDSSGANVLTF.

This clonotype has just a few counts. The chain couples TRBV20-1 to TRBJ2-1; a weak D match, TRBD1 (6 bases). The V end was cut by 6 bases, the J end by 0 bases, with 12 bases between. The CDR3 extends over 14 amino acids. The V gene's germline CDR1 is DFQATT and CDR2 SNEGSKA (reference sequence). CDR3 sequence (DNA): TGCAGTGCAAAACAGGGAAGCTCCTACAATGAGCAGTTCTTC. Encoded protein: CSAKQGSSYNEQFF.

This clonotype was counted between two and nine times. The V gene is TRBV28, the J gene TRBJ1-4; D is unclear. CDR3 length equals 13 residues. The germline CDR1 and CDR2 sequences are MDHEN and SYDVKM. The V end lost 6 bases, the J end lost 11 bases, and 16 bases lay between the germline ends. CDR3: CASRRDGVSKLFF. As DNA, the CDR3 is TGTGCCAGCAGGCGTGACGGCGTTAGTAAACTGTTTTTT. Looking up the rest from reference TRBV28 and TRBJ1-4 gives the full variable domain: DVKVTQSSRYLVKRTGEKVFLECVQDMDHENMFWYRQDPGLGLRLIYFSYDVKMKEKGDIPEGYSVSREKKERFSLILESASTNQTSMYLCASRRDGVSKLFFGSGTQLSVL.

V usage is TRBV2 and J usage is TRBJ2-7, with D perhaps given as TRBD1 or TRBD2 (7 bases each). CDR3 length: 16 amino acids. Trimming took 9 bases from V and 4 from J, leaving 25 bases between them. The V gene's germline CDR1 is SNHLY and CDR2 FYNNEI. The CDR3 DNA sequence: TGTGCCAGGAGCGACAGGGAGGGCCGGGGGTTGTACGAGCAGTACTTC. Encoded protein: CARSDREGRGLYEQYF.

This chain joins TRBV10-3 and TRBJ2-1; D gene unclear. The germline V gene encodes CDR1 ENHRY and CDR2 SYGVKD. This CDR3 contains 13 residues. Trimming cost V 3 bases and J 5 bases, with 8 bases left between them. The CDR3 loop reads CAISDGWNNEQFF. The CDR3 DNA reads TGTGCCATCAGTGACGGCTGGAACAATGAGCAGTTCTTC.

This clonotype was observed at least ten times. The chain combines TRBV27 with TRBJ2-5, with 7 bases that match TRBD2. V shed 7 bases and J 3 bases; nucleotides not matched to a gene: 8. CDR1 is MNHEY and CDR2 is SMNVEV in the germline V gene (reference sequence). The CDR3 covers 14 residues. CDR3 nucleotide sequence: TGTGCCAGCAAGGGATGGGGGACTAAAGAGACCCAGTACTTC. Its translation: CASKGWGTKETQYF.

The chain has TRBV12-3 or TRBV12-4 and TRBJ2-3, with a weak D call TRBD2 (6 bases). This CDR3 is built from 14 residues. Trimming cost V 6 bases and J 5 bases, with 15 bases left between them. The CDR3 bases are TGTGCCAGCAGCCAACCGGAGGGAAGAGATACGCAGTATTTT. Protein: CASSQPEGRDTQYF.

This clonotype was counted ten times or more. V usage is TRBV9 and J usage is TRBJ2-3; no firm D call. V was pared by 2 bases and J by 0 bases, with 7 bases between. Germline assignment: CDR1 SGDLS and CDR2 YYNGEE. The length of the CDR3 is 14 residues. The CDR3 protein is CASSVASSTDTQYF. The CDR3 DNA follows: TGTGCCAGCAGCGTGGCTTCTAGCACAGATACGCAGTATTTT.

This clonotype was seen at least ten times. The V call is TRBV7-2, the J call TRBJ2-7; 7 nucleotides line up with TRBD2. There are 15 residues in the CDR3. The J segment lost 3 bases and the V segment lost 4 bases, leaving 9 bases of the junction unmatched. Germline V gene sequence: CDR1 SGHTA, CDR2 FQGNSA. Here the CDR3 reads CASSWPGRGIYEQYF. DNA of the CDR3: TGTGCCAGCAGCTGGCCCGGGCGGGGGATCTACGAGCAGTACTTC.

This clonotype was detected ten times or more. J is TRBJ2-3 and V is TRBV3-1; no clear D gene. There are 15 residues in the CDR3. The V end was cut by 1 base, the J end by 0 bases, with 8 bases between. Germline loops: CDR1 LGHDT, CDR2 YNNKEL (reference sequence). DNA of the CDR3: TGTGCCAGCAGCCAAGCGCGTACAAGCACAGATACGCAGTATTTT. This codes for CASSQARTSTDTQYF.

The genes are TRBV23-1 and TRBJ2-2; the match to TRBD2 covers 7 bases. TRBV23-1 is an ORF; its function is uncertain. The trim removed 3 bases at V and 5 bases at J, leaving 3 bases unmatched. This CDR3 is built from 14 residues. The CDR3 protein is CASSQGGCTGELFF. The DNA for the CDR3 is TGCGCCAGCAGTCAGGGGGGGTGTACCGGGGAGCTGTTTTTT.

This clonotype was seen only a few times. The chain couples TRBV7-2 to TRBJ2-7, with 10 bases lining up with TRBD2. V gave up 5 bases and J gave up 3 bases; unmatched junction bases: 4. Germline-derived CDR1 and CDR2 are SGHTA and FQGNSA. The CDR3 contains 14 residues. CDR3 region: CASSVERGGYEQYF. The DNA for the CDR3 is TGTGCCAGCAGCGTAGAGCGGGGGGGCTACGAGCAGTACTTC.

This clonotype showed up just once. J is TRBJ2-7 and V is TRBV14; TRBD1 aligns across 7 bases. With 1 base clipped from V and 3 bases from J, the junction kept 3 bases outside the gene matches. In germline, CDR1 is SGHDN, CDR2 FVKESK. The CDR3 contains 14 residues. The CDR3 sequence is CASSQVNRGYEQYF. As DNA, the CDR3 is TGTGCCAGCAGCCAAGTAAACAGGGGCTACGAGCAGTACTTC.

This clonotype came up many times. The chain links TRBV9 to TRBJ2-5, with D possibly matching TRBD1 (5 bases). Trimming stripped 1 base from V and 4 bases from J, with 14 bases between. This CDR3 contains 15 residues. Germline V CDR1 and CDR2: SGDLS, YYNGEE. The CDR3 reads CASSVRPTVGETQYF. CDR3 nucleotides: TGTGCCAGCAGCGTACGTCCGACAGTTGGAGAGACCCAGTACTTC.

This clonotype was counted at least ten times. CDR3 in DNA: TGTGCCAGCAGCTTAAACCCTAGCGGGAGGGTTGAGACCCAGTACTTC. This translates into CASSLNPSGRVETQYF. This rearrangement joins TRBV7-2 to TRBJ2-5, with TRBD2 identical over 12 bases. Losses at the gene ends were 2 bases for V and 5 bases for J; bases not matched to a gene: 6. Germline V lookup: CDR1 SGHTA, CDR2 FQGNSA. The CDR3 loop spans 16 amino acids.

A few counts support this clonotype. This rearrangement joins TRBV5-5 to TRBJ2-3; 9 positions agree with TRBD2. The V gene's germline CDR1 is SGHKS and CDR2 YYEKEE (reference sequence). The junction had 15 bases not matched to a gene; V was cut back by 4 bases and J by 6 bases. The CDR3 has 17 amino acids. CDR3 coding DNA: TGTGCCAGCAGCGTCCTCCTGCGGGGGGGTACAGGGGATACGCAGTATTTT. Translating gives CASSVLLRGGTGDTQYF.

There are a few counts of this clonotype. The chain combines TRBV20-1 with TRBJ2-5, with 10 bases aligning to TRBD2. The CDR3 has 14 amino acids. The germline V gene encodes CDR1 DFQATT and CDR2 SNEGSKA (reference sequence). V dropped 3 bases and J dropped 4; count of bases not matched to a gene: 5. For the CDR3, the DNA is TGCAGTGCTAGTCCCTGGACTAGCGGAGAGACCCAGTACTTC. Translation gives CSASPWTSGETQYF.

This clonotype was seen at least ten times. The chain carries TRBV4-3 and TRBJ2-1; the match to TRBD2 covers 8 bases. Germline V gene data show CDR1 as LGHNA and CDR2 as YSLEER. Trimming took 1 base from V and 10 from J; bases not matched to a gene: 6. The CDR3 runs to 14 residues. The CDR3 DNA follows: TGCGCCAGCAGCCAAGCAGGAACTAGCGGCGAGCAGTTCTTC. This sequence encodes CASSQAGTSGEQFF.

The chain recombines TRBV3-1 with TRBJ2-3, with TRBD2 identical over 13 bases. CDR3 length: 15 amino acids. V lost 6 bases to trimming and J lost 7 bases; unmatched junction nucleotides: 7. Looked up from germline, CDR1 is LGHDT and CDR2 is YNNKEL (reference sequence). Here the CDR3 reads CASRHGTSGIHTQYF. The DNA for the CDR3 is TGTGCCAGCAGACACGGGACTAGCGGGATACATACGCAGTATTTT.

CDR3 nucleotides: TGTGCCAGCAGCCCCGGGACAGGGATTGCCGGGGAGCTGTTTTTT. Translated: CASSPGTGIAGELFF. The gene calls are TRBV7-9 and TRBJ2-2; the match to TRBD1 covers 9 bases. Germline values: CDR1 SEHNR, CDR2 FQNEAQ (reference sequence). This CDR3 has 15 amino acids. Trimming removed 5 bases from V and 6 bases from J; junction bases left unmatched: 7.

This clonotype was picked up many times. The CDR3 nucleotides are TGTGCCAGCAGCGACGACAGGGCCTCTGGAAACACCATATATTTT. Translation: CASSDDRASGNTIYF. The V call is TRBV9, the J call TRBJ1-3, with 7 bases aligning to TRBD1. The germline gives CDR1 SGDLS, CDR2 YYNGEE. The CDR3 covers 15 residues. The V segment lost 3 bases and the J segment 0 bases; nucleotides outside the gene matches: 3.

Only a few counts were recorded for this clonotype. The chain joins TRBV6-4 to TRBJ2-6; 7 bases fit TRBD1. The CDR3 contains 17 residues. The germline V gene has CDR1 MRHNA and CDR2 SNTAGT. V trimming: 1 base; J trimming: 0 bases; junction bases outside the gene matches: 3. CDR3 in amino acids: CASSDWDSNSGANVLTF. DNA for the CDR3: TGTGCCAGCAGTGACTGGGACAGCAACTCTGGGGCCAACGTCCTGACTTTC.

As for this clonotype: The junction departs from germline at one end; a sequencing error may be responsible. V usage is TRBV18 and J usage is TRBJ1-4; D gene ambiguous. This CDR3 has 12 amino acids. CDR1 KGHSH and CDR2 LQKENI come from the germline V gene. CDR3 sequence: CASSPSNEKLFF. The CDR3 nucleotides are TGTGCCAGCTCACCCTCTAACGAAAAACTGTTTTTT.

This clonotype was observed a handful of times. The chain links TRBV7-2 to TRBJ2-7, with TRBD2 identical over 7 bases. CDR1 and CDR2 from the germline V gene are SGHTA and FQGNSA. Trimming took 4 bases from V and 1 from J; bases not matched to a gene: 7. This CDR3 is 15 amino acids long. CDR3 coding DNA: TGTGCCAGCAGCTCCGCTAGCGGACTATCCTACGAGCAGTACTTC. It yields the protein CASSSASGLSYEQYF.